This note documents a single T cell receptor (beta chain) sequence. The CDR3 sequence is 14 residues long. The V gene's germline CDR1 is LNHDA and CDR2 SQIVND (reference sequence). Trimming took off 4 bases at V and 1 base at J, with 9 bases between the two ends. This entry is derived from a study of control samples from healthy donors and cancer patients. Generated by immunoSEQ multiplex PCR, the TCRdb table keeps only in-frame clones and is missing some. The data show some 120,000 clones, approximately 90% seen once. This sequence originates from a woman under 30 in good health. V usage is TRBV19 and J usage is TRBJ2-3; D is possibly TRBD2 (6 bases). The sequencing sample was made of blood. CDR3 bases: TGTGCCAGTAGTAAGGACTACGGCACAGATACGCAGTATTTT. Translating gives CASSKDYGTDTQYF. The full variable domain, rest sourced from reference TRBV19 and TRBJ2-3, is DGGITQSPKYLFRKEGQNVTLSCEQNLNHDAMYWYRQDPGQGLRLIYYSQIVNDFQKGDIAEGYSVSREKKESFPLTVTSAQKNPTAFYLCASSKDYGTDTQYFGPGTRLTVL.